The next 20 T cell receptor beta chains were all read from a single sample in a study of blood T cell repertoires in COVID-19. The protocol was immunoSEQ multiplex PCR, while the TCRdb copy is restricted to in-frame clones and leaves out a portion. The data contain 290,000 or so clones, 70% to 90% of them seen just once; the ten biggest clones take up over 1%. The sample was peripheral blood. Receptors were obtained from a man aged 65 to 85 with acute or convalescent COVID-19.

The rearrangement joins TRBV5-4 to TRBJ2-7; 10 positions agree with TRBD1. The germline V gene has CDR1 SGHNT and CDR2 YYREEE (reference sequence). Trimming removed 4 bases from V and 6 bases from J; junction bases left unmatched: 13. This CDR3 contains 16 residues. CDR3: CASSRGTGAPPVEQYF. CDR3 DNA: TGTGCCAGCAGCCGCGGGACAGGGGCGCCCCCGGTCGAGCAGTACTTC.

V usage is TRBV7-3 and J usage is TRBJ1-1; no clear D gene. V was trimmed by 1 base and J by 1 base, leaving 7 bases between them. The V gene's germline CDR1 is SGHTA and CDR2 FQGTGA. This CDR3 spans 14 amino acids. The CDR3 here is CASSLSGGNTEAFF. CDR3 DNA: TGTGCCAGCAGCTTAAGTGGCGGGAACACTGAAGCTTTCTTT.

The genes are TRBV30 and TRBJ2-1, with 9 bases identical to TRBD1. With 6 bases clipped from V and 6 bases from J, the junction kept 12 bases outside the gene matches. Germline V gives CDR1 GTSNPN, CDR2 SVGIG (reference sequence). The CDR3 runs to 15 residues. The CDR3 reads CACPHPGQGPNEQFF. The CDR3 region has the DNA TGTGCCTGCCCCCACCCGGGACAGGGCCCCAATGAGCAGTTCTTC.

The chain couples TRBV5-6 to TRBJ2-5; weak D call: TRBD1 (6 bases). From germline, CDR1 is SGHDT and CDR2 YYEEEE. The CDR3 length is 17 residues. V was pared by 2 bases and J by 1 base, with 18 bases between. CDR3 bases: TGTGCCAGCAGCTTAGTAGGAGGTAGGGGGTTCCAAGAGACCCAGTACTTC. This codes for CASSLVGGRGFQETQYF. Based on the CDR3 plus reference TRBV5-6 and TRBJ2-5, the full variable domain is DAGVTQSPTHLIKTRGQQVTLRCSPKSGHDTVSWYQQALGQGPQFIFQYYEEEERQRGNFPDRFSGHQFPNYSSELNVNALLLGDSALYLCASSLVGGRGFQETQYFGPGTRLLVL.

The V and J genes are TRBV6-5 and TRBJ1-5, with D unresolved. This CDR3 is 13 amino acids long. Trimming took off 5 bases at V and 3 bases at J, with 8 bases between the two ends. Germline V lookup: CDR1 MNHEY, CDR2 SVGAGI. The CDR3 DNA reads as TGTGCCAGCAGTATACAGCTCAATCAGCCCCAGCATTTT. Its protein product is CASSIQLNQPQHF.

The genes are TRBV3-1 (or the pseudogene TRBV3-2) and TRBJ1-5; D unclear. The CDR3 is 10 amino acids. Trimming left V 6 bases short and J 7 bases short, with 4 bases between. Germline CDR1 is LGHDT and CDR2 is YNNKEL (reference sequence). The CDR3 loop is CASSLQPQHF. DNA for the CDR3: TGTGCCAGCAGTCTCCAGCCCCAGCATTTT.

This clone was counted once. The chain combines TRBV7-2 with TRBJ2-7; tentative D call: TRBD2 (5 bases). Germline assignment: CDR1 SGHTA and CDR2 FQGNSA. V was cut by 1 base and J by 2 bases, with 15 bases left in between. This CDR3 spans 16 amino acids. CDR3 in DNA: TGTGCCAGCAGCTTAGGAACCGGGATTACTACCTACGAGCAGTACTTC. Its protein is CASSLGTGITTYEQYF.

This rearrangement joins TRBV7-3 to TRBJ2-1, with D tentatively TRBD2 (7 bases). The CDR3 covers 16 residues. Trimming stripped 0 bases from V and 5 bases from J, with 14 bases between. Germline values: CDR1 SGHTA, CDR2 FQGTGA. The CDR3 loop reads CASSLTGGQTDNEQFF. The CDR3 bases are TGTGCCAGCAGCTTAACGGGGGGGCAAACCGACAATGAGCAGTTCTTC.

V usage is TRBV6-5 and J usage is TRBJ1-1; D is unresolved. Trimming stripped 6 bases from V and 1 base from J, with 3 bases between. Germline lookup yields CDR1 MNHEY and CDR2 SVGAGI. The CDR3 extends over 11 amino acids. This chain's CDR3 is CASRQNTEAFF. CDR3 DNA: TGTGCCAGCAGACAGAACACTGAAGCTTTCTTT.

The V gene is TRBV7-8, the J gene TRBJ2-1; 9 bases map to TRBD1. Germline CDR1 reads SGHVS; CDR2 reads FQNEAQ. The J segment lost 8 bases and the V segment lost 1 base, leaving 3 bases of the junction unmatched. This CDR3 is built from 14 residues. CDR3: CASSLGQGVDEQFF. CDR3 bases: TGTGCCAGCAGCTTAGGACAGGGGGTCGATGAGCAGTTCTTC.

The rearrangement uses TRBV25-1 and TRBJ2-1; D remains ambiguous. Germline-derived CDR1 and CDR2 are MGHDK and SYGVNS. The V end lost 5 bases, the J end lost 14 bases, and 19 bases lay between the germline ends. The CDR3 spans 13 residues. The CDR3 bases are TGTGCCAGCAGTACCCCCGGCCCCCCGACAAAGTTCTTC. This codes for CASSTPGPPTKFF.

This clone appeared a few times. This chain uses TRBV6-5 with TRBJ2-6; D may be TRBD1 (6 bases). This CDR3 has 16 amino acids. Per the germline V gene, CDR1 is MNHEY and CDR2 is SVGAGI. Deletions cut 0 bases from V and 11 bases from J, with 17 bases between. The CDR3 region has the DNA TGTGCCAGCAGTTACTCGCGGTCAGGGGAGCTTCACGTCCTGACTTTC. Protein sequence: CASSYSRSGELHVLTF.

This chain links TRBV5-5 with TRBJ1-2; 10 bases fit TRBD1. The V segment lost 3 bases and the J segment 5 bases; nucleotides outside the gene matches: 4. CDR1 is SGHKS, CDR2 YYEKEE, per germline (reference sequence). This CDR3 has 14 residues. CDR3 loop: CASSSRQGAYGYTF. The CDR3 DNA follows: TGTGCCAGCAGCTCTAGACAGGGGGCTTATGGCTACACCTTC.

The chain joins TRBV12-3 or TRBV12-4 to TRBJ2-7; maybe TRBD1 (6 bases). The CDR3 covers 12 residues. Trimming shortened V by 5 bases and J by 3 bases, and 8 bases separated the two germline ends. This CDR3 is CASSTDSYEQYF. The CDR3 DNA is TGTGCCAGCAGTACGGACAGCTACGAGCAGTACTTC.

Remarks on this clone: Other DNA sequences within the sample encode an identical CDR3. The gene calls are TRBV5-1 and TRBJ2-5; 10 bases agree with TRBD2. This CDR3 region has 15 residues. Germline loops: CDR1 SGHRS, CDR2 YFSETQ. V was pared by 0 bases and J by 4 bases, with 3 bases of the junction left unmatched. This chain's CDR3 is CASSLAGTSAETQYF. In DNA form, the CDR3 reads TGCGCCAGCAGCTTGGCCGGGACTAGCGCAGAGACCCAGTACTTC.

This chain connects TRBV18 to TRBJ2-1, with D perhaps TRBD1 (6 bases). Between the trimmed V and J ends, which lost 3 bases and 9 bases, there was a span of 9 bases. CDR1 and CDR2 from the germline V gene are KGHSH and LQKENI. The CDR3 has 12 amino acids. The CDR3 is CASSPDRIEQFF. The CDR3 DNA reads as TGTGCCAGCTCACCGGACAGAATTGAGCAGTTCTTC.

V and J are TRBV6-5 and TRBJ2-7; TRBD2 aligns across 11 bases. V gave up 7 bases and J gave up 3 bases; unmatched junction bases: 8. Germline V gene sequence: CDR1 MNHEY, CDR2 SVGAGI. This CDR3 contains 15 residues. CDR3: CASKPTSGINYEQYF. CDR3 DNA sequence: TGTGCCAGCAAACCGACTAGCGGGATTAACTACGAGCAGTACTTC.

The chain links TRBV6-1 to TRBJ1-4; tentatively, D is TRBD1 (6 bases). This CDR3 has 15 residues. Germline V gene data show CDR1 as MNHNS and CDR2 as SASEGT. V dropped 2 bases and J dropped 8 bases, with 15 bases sitting between them. CDR3 sequence (DNA): TGTGCCAGCAGTGAATCATTGGGGACAACCGAAAAACTGTTTTTT. Residues: CASSESLGTTEKLFF.

The V and J genes are TRBV7-2 and TRBJ1-5; D remains unclear. The germline V gene has CDR1 SGHTA and CDR2 FQGNSA. The CDR3 is 13 amino acids. V lost 1 base and J lost 5, with 6 bases in between. CDR3 sequence reads: CASSLVEDQPQHF. CDR3 DNA sequence: TGTGCCAGCAGCTTAGTTGAGGATCAGCCCCAGCATTTT.

J is TRBJ2-1 and V is TRBV7-6, with 7 bases fitting TRBD1. V shed 5 bases, J shed 0 bases, and the junction held 7 bases outside the gene matches. CDR1 is SGHVS and CDR2 is FNYEAQ in the germline V gene. The CDR3 totals 16 residues. The CDR3 region is CASSLMPGGSYNEQFF. CDR3 in DNA: TGTGCCAGCAGCCTCATGCCAGGGGGCTCCTACAATGAGCAGTTCTTC.